Below are 11 T cell receptor beta chains sequenced from a single sample in a study of blood T cells in healthy people across ages. Then a second PCR, running roughly 7 to 11 cycles, was carried out with a sample-barcoded 5' primer and a J-beta primer mix. From the 5' RACE reads, TCRdb called clonotypes with MiXCR, one entry per CDR3 protein. The sample has 600,000 to 800,000 distinct CDR3 sequences; 20% to 25% are singletons. Specimen: blood. Receptor source: a man aged 65 to 85 in good health.

This clonotype was picked up a small number of times. The junction shows a germline mismatch at one end, possibly a read error. The J gene is TRBJ2-6, the V gene TRBV5-6; D gene unclear. CDR3 size: 18 residues. CDR1 is SGHDT and CDR2 is YYEEEE in the germline V gene. CDR3 DNA sequence: TGTGCCAACAGCTTGCGTGTGGTTACAAGCTCTGGGGCCAACGTCCTGACTTTC. Protein sequence: CANSLRVVTSSGANVLTF.

This chain joins TRBV5-1 and TRBJ1-4; TRBD1 agrees at 10 bases. The germline CDR1 and CDR2 sequences are SGHRS and YFSETQ. The CDR3 is 15 residues long. The ends lost 0 bases at V and 6 bases at J; junction bases unmatched: 2. The CDR3 coding sequence is TGCGCCAGCAGCTTGGATGGGACAGGGGATGAAAAACTGTTTTTT. This sequence encodes CASSLDGTGDEKLFF.

A single count supports this clonotype. The V call is TRBV7-9, the J call TRBJ2-2, with D unclear. CDR3 length: 12 residues. The germline V gene encodes CDR1 SEHNR and CDR2 FQNEAQ (reference sequence). Trimming took off 5 bases at V and 7 bases at J, with 8 bases between the two ends. For the CDR3, the DNA is TGTGCCAGCAGCCAGAGTGGCGGGGAGCTGTTTTTT. It codes for CASSQSGGELFF.

The chain links TRBV5-5 to TRBJ2-2, with TRBD2 identical over 9 bases. The CDR3 has 15 residues. V shed 6 bases, J shed 5 bases, and the junction held 8 bases outside the gene matches. In germline, CDR1 is SGHKS, CDR2 YYEKEE (reference sequence). CDR3 DNA: TGTGCCAGCAACACGGAGCTAGCGGGAACCGGGGAGCTGTTTTTT. Amino acids: CASNTELAGTGELFF. Filled out from reference TRBV5-5 and TRBJ2-2, the complete variable domain reads DAGVTQSPTHLIKTRGQQVTLRCSPISGHKSVSWYQQVLGQGPQFIFQYYEKEERGRGNFPDRFSARQFPNYSSELNVNALLLGDSALYLCASNTELAGTGELFFGEGSRLTVL.

This clonotype has more than one count but fewer than ten. The chain recombines TRBV7-6 with TRBJ1-5; 7 nucleotides agree with TRBD1. V lost 0 bases to trimming and J lost 0 bases; unmatched junction nucleotides: 5. The germline V gene has CDR1 SGHVS and CDR2 FNYEAQ. This CDR3 is built from 17 residues. The CDR3 loop is CASSLAEGQYSNQPQHF. The DNA for the CDR3 is TGTGCCAGCAGCTTAGCCGAGGGACAGTATAGCAATCAGCCCCAGCATTTT.

This clonotype was counted only a few times. This chain's CDR3 is CASSKGDREHFYEQYF. In DNA, the CDR3 is TGTGCCAGCAGCAAAGGGGACAGGGAGCACTTCTACGAGCAGTACTTC. V usage is TRBV21-1 and J usage is TRBJ2-5; TRBD1 was called by the table and not checked on the DNA. The J call may not be correct, given that the DNA end is closer to TRBJ2-7. TRBV21-1 is designated a pseudogene. The CDR3 runs 16 residues.

The chain recombines TRBV18 with TRBJ2-6; 9 bases map to TRBD2. CDR1 is KGHSH and CDR2 is LQKENI in the germline V gene. The CDR3 is 19 residues long. V lost 4 bases to trimming and J lost 3 bases; unmatched junction nucleotides: 13. CDR3 nucleotides: TGTGCCAGCTCACATGACGGCGGGAGGGCCCTCGTTGGGGCCAACGTCCTGACTTTC. Its translation is CASSHDGGRALVGANVLTF.

This clonotype was picked up a small number of times. The chain links TRBV29-1 to TRBJ2-3; 9 bases are shared with TRBD1. CDR1 and CDR2 from the germline V gene are SQVTM and ANQGSEA. V shed 5 bases and J 3 bases; nucleotides not matched to a gene: 3. The CDR3 totals 13 residues. DNA of the CDR3: TGCAGCGTTAAGGGACAGGGTACAGATACGCAGTATTTT. Translation: CSVKGQGTDTQYF.

V and J are TRBV20-1 and TRBJ2-1; D is possibly TRBD1 or TRBD2 (5 bases each). This CDR3 spans 14 amino acids. Trimming took 2 bases from V and 6 from J, leaving 14 bases between them. Germline values: CDR1 DFQATT, CDR2 SNEGSKA (reference sequence). CDR3 nucleotides: TGCAGTGCTAGATCCGGGACGATACTCAATGAGCAGTTCTTC. Translation: CSARSGTILNEQFF.

The chain joins TRBV7-2 to TRBJ2-5; D possibly corresponds to TRBD2 (5 bases). From germline, CDR1 is SGHTA and CDR2 FQGNSA. The CDR3 totals 15 residues. With 5 bases removed from V and 5 bases from J, the gap between germline ends came to 18 bases. The CDR3 sequence is CASSLSGLVGETQYF. CDR3 DNA: TGTGCCAGCAGCCTGAGCGGTTTAGTTGGCGAGACCCAGTACTTC. Combining the CDR3 with reference TRBV7-2 and TRBJ2-5 gives the whole variable domain GAGVSQSPSNKVTEKGKDVELRCDPISGHTALYWYRQSLGQGLEFLIYFQGNSAPDKSGLPSDRFSAERTGGSVSTLTIQRTQQEDSAVYLCASSLSGLVGETQYFGPGTRLLVL.

This rearrangement joins TRBV12-3 or TRBV12-4 to TRBJ1-6; D not certain. The V gene lost 5 bases and the J gene lost 16 bases, with 12 bases spanning the gap. The CDR3 spans 11 residues. The CDR3 is CASSRMEVLHF. The CDR3 DNA reads TGTGCCAGCAGTCGCATGGAGGTACTCCACTTT.